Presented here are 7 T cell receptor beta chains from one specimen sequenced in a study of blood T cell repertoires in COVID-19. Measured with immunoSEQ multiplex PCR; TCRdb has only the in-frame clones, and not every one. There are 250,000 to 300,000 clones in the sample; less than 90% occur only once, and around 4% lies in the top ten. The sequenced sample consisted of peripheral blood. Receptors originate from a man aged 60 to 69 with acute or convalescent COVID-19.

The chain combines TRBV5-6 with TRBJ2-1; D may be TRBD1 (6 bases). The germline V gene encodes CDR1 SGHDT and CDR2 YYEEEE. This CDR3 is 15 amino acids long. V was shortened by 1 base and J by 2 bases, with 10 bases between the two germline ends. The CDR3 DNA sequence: TGTGCCAGCAGCTTGCCAGGGGACCCCTACAATGAGCAGTTCTTC. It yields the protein CASSLPGDPYNEQFF. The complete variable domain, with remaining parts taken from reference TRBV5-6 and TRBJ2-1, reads DAGVTQSPTHLIKTRGQQVTLRCSPKSGHDTVSWYQQALGQGPQFIFQYYEEEERQRGNFPDRFSGHQFPNYSSELNVNALLLGDSALYLCASSLPGDPYNEQFFGPGTRLTVL.

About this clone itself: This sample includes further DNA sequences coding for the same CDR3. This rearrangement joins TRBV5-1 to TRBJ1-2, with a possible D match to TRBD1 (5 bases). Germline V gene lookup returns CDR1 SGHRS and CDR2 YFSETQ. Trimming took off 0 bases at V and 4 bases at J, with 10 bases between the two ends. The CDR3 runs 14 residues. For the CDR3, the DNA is TGCGCCAGCAGCTTGGAAGGGGAAGGCTATGGCTACACCTTC. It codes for CASSLEGEGYGYTF. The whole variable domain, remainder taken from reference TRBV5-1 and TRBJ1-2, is KAGVTQTPRYLIKTRGQQVTLSCSPISGHRSVSWYQQTPGQGLQFLFEYFSETQRNKGNFPGRFSGRQFSNSRSEMNVSTLELGDSALYLCASSLEGEGYGYTFGSGTRLTVV.

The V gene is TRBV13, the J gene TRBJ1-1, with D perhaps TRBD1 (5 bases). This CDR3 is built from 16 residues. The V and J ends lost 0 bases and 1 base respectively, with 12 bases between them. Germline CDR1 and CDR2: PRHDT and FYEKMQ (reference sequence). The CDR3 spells CASSLGRREGNTEAFF. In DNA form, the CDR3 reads TGTGCCAGCAGCTTAGGCCGCAGGGAGGGGAACACTGAAGCTTTCTTT.

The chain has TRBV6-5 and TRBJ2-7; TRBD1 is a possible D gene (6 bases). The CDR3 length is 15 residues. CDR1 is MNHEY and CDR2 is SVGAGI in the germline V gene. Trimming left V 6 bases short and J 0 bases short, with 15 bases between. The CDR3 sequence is CASSGIRTASYEQYF. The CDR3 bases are TGTGCCAGCAGCGGAATTAGGACAGCCTCCTACGAGCAGTACTTC.

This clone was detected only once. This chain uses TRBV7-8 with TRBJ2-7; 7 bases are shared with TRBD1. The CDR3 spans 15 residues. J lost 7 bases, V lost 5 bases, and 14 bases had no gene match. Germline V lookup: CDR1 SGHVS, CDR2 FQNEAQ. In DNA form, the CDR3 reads TGTGCCAGCAGCGCCGACAGGGCCTCGTCTAGAGAGCAGTACTTC. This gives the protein CASSADRASSREQYF.

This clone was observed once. The CDR3 DNA reads as TGTGCTAGTGGTTCGGGACAGACACTACGACAGAACACTGAAGCTTTCTTT. Amino acid sequence: CASGSGQTLRQNTEAFF. The chain employs TRBV12-5 and TRBJ1-1, with TRBD1 matching over 7 bases. This CDR3 is 17 amino acids long. Germline V gives CDR1 LGHNT, CDR2 FRNRAP. Trimming at V came to 4 bases and at J to 1 base, leaving 12 bases not matched to a gene.

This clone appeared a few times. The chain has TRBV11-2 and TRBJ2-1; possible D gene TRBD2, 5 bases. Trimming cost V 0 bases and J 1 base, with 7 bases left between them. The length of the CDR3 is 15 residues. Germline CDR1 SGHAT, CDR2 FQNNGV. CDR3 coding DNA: TGTGCCAGCAGCTTAGATGCGGGTTCCTACAATGAGCAGTTCTTC. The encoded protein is CASSLDAGSYNEQFF.